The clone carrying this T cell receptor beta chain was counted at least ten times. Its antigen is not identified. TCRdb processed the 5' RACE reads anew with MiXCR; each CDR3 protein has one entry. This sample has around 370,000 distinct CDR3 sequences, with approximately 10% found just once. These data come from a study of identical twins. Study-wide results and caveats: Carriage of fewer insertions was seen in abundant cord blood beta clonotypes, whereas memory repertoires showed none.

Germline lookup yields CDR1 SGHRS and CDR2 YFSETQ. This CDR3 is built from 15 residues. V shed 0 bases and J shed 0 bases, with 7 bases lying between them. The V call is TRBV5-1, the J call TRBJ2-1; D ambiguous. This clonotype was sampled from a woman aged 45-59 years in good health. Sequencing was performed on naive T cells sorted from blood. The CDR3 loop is CASSLASSSYNEQFF. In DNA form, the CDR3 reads TGCGCCAGCAGCTTGGCGAGCAGCTCCTACAATGAGCAGTTCTTC.